Listed here are 25 T cell receptor beta chains from one sample, sequenced in a study of T cells in localized non-small cell lung cancer. The assay was immunoSEQ multiplex PCR, and TCRdb's table has in-frame clones only and misses some. The repertoire holds tens of thousands of clones, with more than 80% as singletons. Sequences were derived from peripheral blood, sampled before any cancer treatment. These receptors originate from a male donor older than 55 with stage III squamous cell lung carcinoma.

The gene calls are TRBV2 and TRBJ2-7; unclear D gene. V was trimmed by 4 bases and J by 3 bases, leaving 1 base between them. The V gene's germline CDR1 is SNHLY and CDR2 FYNNEI. CDR3 length equals 10 residues. CDR3 DNA: TGTGCCAGCAGTGGCTACGAGCAGTACTTC. As protein: CASSGYEQYF.

Of note for this clone: Compared with germline, one end of the junction differs, possibly owing to a read error. V usage is TRBV5-6 and J usage is TRBJ1-2, with 8 positions matching TRBD1. The CDR3 loop spans 12 amino acids. The germline V gene encodes CDR1 SGHDT and CDR2 YYEEEE. Written as DNA, the CDR3 is TGTGCCAGCAGCCGATTGGGTCCAGGGGGCATCTTC. Encoded protein: CASSRLGPGGIF.

V usage is TRBV5-1 and J usage is TRBJ2-7, with 10 nucleotides matching TRBD1. CDR1 is SGHRS, CDR2 YFSETQ, per germline. The CDR3 length is 15 residues. Trimming cost V 4 bases and J 1 base; bases outside gene matches: 5. The CDR3 nucleotides read TGCGCCAGCAGCCCGGACAGGGGGACGTCCTACGAGCAGTACTTC. It translates to CASSPDRGTSYEQYF.

V gene TRBV7-9 combines with J gene TRBJ1-3, with D uncertain. This CDR3 has 17 residues. Germline CDR1 is SEHNR and CDR2 is FQNEAQ (reference sequence). V was pared by 5 bases and J by 0 bases, with 17 bases between. CDR3 sequence reads: CASSRAASLISGNTIYF. The CDR3 nucleotides are TGTGCCAGCAGCCGGGCAGCCTCACTGATCTCTGGAAACACCATATATTTT.

This clone occurred a few times. The genes are TRBV7-7 and TRBJ2-3, with D hard to call. The germline V gene encodes CDR1 SSHAT and CDR2 FNYEAQ (reference sequence). The CDR3 runs to 13 residues. Trimming took off 5 bases at V and 1 base at J, with 7 bases between the two ends. The CDR3: CASSIGGTDTQYF. The CDR3 nucleotides read TGTGCCAGCAGCATTGGAGGCACAGATACGCAGTATTTT.

This chain connects TRBV28 to TRBJ2-3, with a weak D call TRBD1 (6 bases). CDR3 length: 16 residues. With 0 bases removed from V and 0 bases from J, the gap between germline ends came to 10 bases. Germline V gives CDR1 MDHEN, CDR2 SYDVKM. CDR3 nucleotides: TGTGCCAGCAGTTTATGGGGTACAGGGAGCACAGATACGCAGTATTTT. It specifies CASSLWGTGSTDTQYF.

Concerning this clone: Other nucleotide sequences in the sample specify the same CDR3. This chain connects TRBV7-2 to TRBJ2-5; D is possibly TRBD1 or TRBD2 (5 bases each). V was clipped by 2 bases and J by 4 bases, with 20 bases between them. The germline gives CDR1 SGHTA, CDR2 FQGNSA. This CDR3 has 17 amino acids. Here the CDR3 DNA reads TGTGCCAGCAGCTTATACCAGGGAGTGGGGCTTGGAGAGACCCAGTACTTC. It specifies CASSLYQGVGLGETQYF. Full variable domain (remainder filled in from reference TRBV7-2 and TRBJ2-5): GAGVSQSPSNKVTEKGKDVELRCDPISGHTALYWYRQSLGQGLEFLIYFQGNSAPDKSGLPSDRFSAERTGGSVSTLTIQRTQQEDSAVYLCASSLYQGVGLGETQYFGPGTRLLVL.

The chain combines TRBV5-1 with TRBJ2-1; 12 nucleotides align to TRBD1. Germline values: CDR1 SGHRS, CDR2 YFSETQ. The CDR3 is 15 amino acids. The V segment lost 4 bases and the J segment 8 bases; nucleotides outside the gene matches: 7. The CDR3 nucleotides read TGCGCCAGCAGCGGGACAGGGGGCAGGGGCGATGAGCAGTTCTTC. Amino acids: CASSGTGGRGDEQFF.

The CDR3 bases are TGCGCCAGCAGCTTGGCCGAGGTAGCGGACAATGAGCAGTTCTTC. This translates into CASSLAEVADNEQFF. The rearrangement joins TRBV5-1 to TRBJ2-1; weak D call: TRBD2 (6 bases). The CDR3 is made up of 15 amino acids. The germline V and J ends were trimmed by 0 bases and 5 bases, with 12 bases remaining between them. Germline V gene lookup returns CDR1 SGHRS and CDR2 YFSETQ.

V is TRBV18 and J is TRBJ2-1; TRBD2 aligns across 8 bases. The CDR3 consists of 19 residues. Germline V gene lookup returns CDR1 KGHSH and CDR2 LQKENI. The trim removed 0 bases at V and 0 bases at J, leaving 10 bases unmatched. CDR3 nucleotides: TGTGCCAGCTCACCACCAGGTCGCGGGAGGCCCAGCTCCTACAATGAGCAGTTCTTC. As protein: CASSPPGRGRPSSYNEQFF. The variable domain in full, with the rest retrieved from reference TRBV18 and TRBJ2-1, is NAGVMQNPRHLVRRRGQEARLRCSPMKGHSHVYWYRQLPEEGLKFMVYLQKENIIDESGMPKERFSAEFPKEGPSILRIQQVVRGDSAAYFCASSPPGRGRPSSYNEQFFGPGTRLTVL.

The gene calls are TRBV18 and TRBJ2-4; D gene ambiguous. The CDR3 loop spans 15 amino acids. V lost 3 bases and J 0 bases, leaving 9 bases between the germline ends. Germline CDR1 is KGHSH and CDR2 is LQKENI. The CDR3 DNA reads as TGTGCCAGCTCACCCCCCGACTTAGCCAAAAACATTCAGTACTTC. Its translation: CASSPPDLAKNIQYF.

This rearrangement joins TRBV9 to TRBJ2-2; a weak D match, TRBD1 (6 bases). Trimming took 0 bases from V and 6 from J, leaving 12 bases between them. CDR1 is SGDLS, CDR2 YYNGEE, per germline. This CDR3 region has 15 residues. The CDR3 protein is CASSVEGGVAGELFF. DNA for the CDR3: TGTGCCAGCAGCGTAGAAGGGGGAGTGGCCGGGGAGCTGTTTTTT.

The CDR3 DNA is TGTGCCAGCAGTCAAATCACGCCGGGTCTTAAAGCTTTCTTT. Translation: CASSQITPGLKAFF. The chain uses TRBV7-2 and TRBJ1-1; no firm D call. Trimming took off 6 bases at V and 9 bases at J, with 20 bases between the two ends. The CDR3 consists of 14 residues. CDR1 and CDR2 from the germline V gene are SGHTA and FQGNSA.

The chain links TRBV9 to TRBJ2-3; the D gene is possibly TRBD1 (5 bases). The V end lost 4 bases, the J end lost 3 bases, and 15 bases lay between the germline ends. In germline, CDR1 is SGDLS, CDR2 YYNGEE. The CDR3 loop spans 15 amino acids. CDR3 residues: CASSSHRSRTDTQYF. The DNA for the CDR3 is TGTGCCAGCAGCTCCCACAGGAGTAGGACAGATACGCAGTATTTT.

The count of this clone is one. This chain links TRBV9 with TRBJ2-2, with D hard to call. The CDR3 covers 16 residues. Trimming removed 4 bases from V and 2 bases from J, with 15 bases in between. Germline V CDR1 and CDR2: SGDLS, YYNGEE. CDR3 sequence (DNA): TGTGCCAGCAGCCCCCTAGGTGGCGGAAACACCGGGGAGCTGTTTTTT. Protein product: CASSPLGGGNTGELFF.

The rearrangement joins TRBV7-3 to TRBJ2-1, with 8 bases that match TRBD2. The V and J ends lost 5 bases and 4 bases, in that order; junction bases with no gene match: 16. CDR1 is SGHTA and CDR2 is FQGTGA in the germline V gene. The CDR3 spans 18 residues. The chain's CDR3 is CASSPWGGSSGSYNEQFF. CDR3 nucleotide sequence: TGTGCCAGCAGCCCGTGGGGGGGAAGCAGCGGGAGTTACAATGAGCAGTTCTTC.

The chain uses TRBV2 and TRBJ2-1, with D tentatively TRBD2 (6 bases). V dropped 6 bases and J dropped 3 bases, with 12 bases sitting between them. Germline V CDR1 and CDR2: SNHLY, FYNNEI. There are 14 residues in the CDR3. The CDR3: CASRGAGSYNEQFF. DNA for the CDR3: TGTGCCAGCAGGGGCGCGGGAAGCTACAATGAGCAGTTCTTC.

V is TRBV7-8 and J is TRBJ1-1; D call uncertain. There are 14 residues in the CDR3. CDR1 and CDR2 from the germline V gene are SGHVS and FQNEAQ. The V end lost 0 bases, the J end lost 0 bases, and 5 bases lay between the germline ends. The CDR3 nucleotides read TGTGCCAGCAGCTTAGCAGGAATGAACACTGAAGCTTTCTTT. It yields the protein CASSLAGMNTEAFF.

This chain connects TRBV7-2 to TRBJ1-1; 9 nucleotides align to TRBD1. The CDR3 is made up of 15 amino acids. Germline loops: CDR1 SGHTA, CDR2 FQGNSA. V lost 2 bases to trimming and J lost 6 bases; unmatched junction nucleotides: 7. The CDR3 here is CASSLMATGGSEAFF. CDR3 nucleotide sequence: TGTGCCAGCAGCTTAATGGCGACAGGGGGTTCTGAAGCTTTCTTT.

This chain links TRBV28 with TRBJ2-5; 8 bases are a match to TRBD1. Trimming removed 6 bases from V and 5 bases from J; junction bases left unmatched: 14. Per germline, CDR1 MDHEN and CDR2 SYDVKM. The CDR3 spans 16 residues. CDR3 region: CASSRTPTGVVETQYF. CDR3 DNA: TGTGCCAGCAGCCGTACACCGACAGGGGTCGTCGAGACCCAGTACTTC.

The chain is built from TRBV19 and TRBJ2-7; D tentatively reads TRBD1 or TRBD2 (6 bases each). Trimming cost V 10 bases and J 1 base, with 20 bases left between them. This CDR3 spans 15 amino acids. Germline V CDR1 and CDR2: LNHDA, SQIVND (reference sequence). CDR3 nucleotide sequence: TGTGCCACCAAAAACAGGGCCGGACTATCCTACGAGCAGTACTTC. Protein: CATKNRAGLSYEQYF.

The count of this clone is one. The chain recombines TRBV28 with TRBJ2-7; D may correspond to TRBD1 or TRBD2 (5 bases each). CDR3 length equals 14 residues. V was pared by 2 bases and J by 6 bases, with 14 bases between. The germline gives CDR1 MDHEN, CDR2 SYDVKM. CDR3 sequence (DNA): TGTGCCAGCAGTTTACCGACCCCCGGGGCCGAGCAGTACTTC. It codes for CASSLPTPGAEQYF.

The chain recombines TRBV5-4 with TRBJ1-1; 9 bases match TRBD1. The CDR3 runs 15 residues. The germline V gene encodes CDR1 SGHNT and CDR2 YYREEE (reference sequence). V shed 3 bases and J 7 bases; nucleotides not matched to a gene: 10. The CDR3: CASSWGTGMLGEAFF. In nucleotides, the CDR3 is TGTGCCAGCAGCTGGGGGACAGGGATGTTGGGTGAAGCTTTCTTT.

V usage is TRBV30 and J usage is TRBJ2-1; D unresolved. This CDR3 has 13 amino acids. V was cut by 6 bases and J by 4 bases, with 13 bases left in between. Germline-derived CDR1 and CDR2 are GTSNPN and SVGIG (reference sequence). The CDR3 here is CACLGPGYNEQFF. The CDR3 DNA sequence: TGTGCCTGTCTCGGGCCAGGTTACAATGAGCAGTTCTTC.

The chain carries TRBV30 and TRBJ2-7, with 9 bases lining up with TRBD2. After removal of 1 base from V and 3 bases from J, the junction contained 7 bases not matched to a gene. This CDR3 contains 15 residues. The germline V gene encodes CDR1 GTSNPN and CDR2 SVGIG (reference sequence). The CDR3 is CAWSARGSGSYEQYF. CDR3 coding DNA: TGTGCCTGGAGTGCCCGTGGTAGCGGGAGCTACGAGCAGTACTTC.